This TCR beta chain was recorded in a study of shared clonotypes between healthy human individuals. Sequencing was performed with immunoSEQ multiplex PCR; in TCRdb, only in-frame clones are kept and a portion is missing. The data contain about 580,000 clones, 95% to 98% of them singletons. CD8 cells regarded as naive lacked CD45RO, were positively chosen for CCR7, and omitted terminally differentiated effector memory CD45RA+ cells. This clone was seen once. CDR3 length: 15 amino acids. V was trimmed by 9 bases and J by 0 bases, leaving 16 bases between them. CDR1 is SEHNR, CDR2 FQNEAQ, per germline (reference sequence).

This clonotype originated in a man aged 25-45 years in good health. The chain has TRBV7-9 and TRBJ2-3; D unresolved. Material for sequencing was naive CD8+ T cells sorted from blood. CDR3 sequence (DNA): TGTGCCAGTTCAAGATCACAGAGTAGCACAGATACGCAGTATTTT. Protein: CASSRSQSSTDTQYF.